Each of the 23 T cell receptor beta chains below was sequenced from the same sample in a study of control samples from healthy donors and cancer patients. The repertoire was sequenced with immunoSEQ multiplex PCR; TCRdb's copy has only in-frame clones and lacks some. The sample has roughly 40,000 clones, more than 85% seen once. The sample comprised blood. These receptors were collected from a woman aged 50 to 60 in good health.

The CDR3 reads CASSWAGGRQETQYF. The CDR3 coding sequence is TGTGCCAGCAGCTGGGCGGGGGGCCGACAAGAGACCCAGTACTTC. The J gene is TRBJ2-5, the V gene TRBV7-7, with TRBD2 matching 8 bases. The CDR3 spans 15 residues. CDR1 and CDR2 from the germline V gene are SSHAT and FNYEAQ (reference sequence). The V gene end was trimmed by 4 bases and the J gene end by 2 bases; junction bases not matched to a gene: 6.

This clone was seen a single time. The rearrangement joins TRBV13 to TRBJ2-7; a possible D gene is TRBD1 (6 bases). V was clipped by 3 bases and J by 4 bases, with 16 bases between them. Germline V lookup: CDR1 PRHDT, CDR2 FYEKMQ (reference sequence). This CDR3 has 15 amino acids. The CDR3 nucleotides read TGTGCCAGCAGCTTGACAGGAGTGCTGACTTACGAGCAGTACTTC. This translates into CASSLTGVLTYEQYF.

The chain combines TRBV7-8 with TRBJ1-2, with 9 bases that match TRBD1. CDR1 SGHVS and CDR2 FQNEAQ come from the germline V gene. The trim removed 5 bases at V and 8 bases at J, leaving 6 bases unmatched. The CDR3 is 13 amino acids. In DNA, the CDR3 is TGTGCCAGCAGCCGTACAGGGGGCGGCGGCTACACCTTC. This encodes CASSRTGGGGYTF.

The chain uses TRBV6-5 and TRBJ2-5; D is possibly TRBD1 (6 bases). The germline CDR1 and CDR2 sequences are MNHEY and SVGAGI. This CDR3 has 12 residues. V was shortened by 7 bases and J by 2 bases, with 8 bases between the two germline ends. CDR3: CASKDRQETQYF. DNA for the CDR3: TGTGCCAGCAAGGACAGACAAGAGACCCAGTACTTC.

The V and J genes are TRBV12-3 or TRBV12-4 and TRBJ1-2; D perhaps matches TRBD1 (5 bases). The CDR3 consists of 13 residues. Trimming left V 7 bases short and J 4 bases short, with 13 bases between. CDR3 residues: CASTRSGGYGYTF. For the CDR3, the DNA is TGTGCCAGCACTAGATCCGGGGGCTATGGCTACACCTTC.

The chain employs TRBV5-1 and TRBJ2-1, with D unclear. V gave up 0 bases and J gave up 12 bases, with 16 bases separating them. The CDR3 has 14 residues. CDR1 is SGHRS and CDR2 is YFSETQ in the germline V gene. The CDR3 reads CASSLDNQPTPQFF. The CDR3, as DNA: TGCGCCAGCAGCTTGGACAACCAACCCACCCCGCAGTTCTTC.

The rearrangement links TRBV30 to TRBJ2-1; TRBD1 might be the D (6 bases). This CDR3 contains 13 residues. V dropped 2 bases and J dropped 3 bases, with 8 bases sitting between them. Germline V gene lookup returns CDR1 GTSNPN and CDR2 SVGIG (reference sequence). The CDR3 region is CAWSPDSYNEQFF. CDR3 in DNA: TGTGCCTGGAGTCCGGACAGCTACAATGAGCAGTTCTTC.

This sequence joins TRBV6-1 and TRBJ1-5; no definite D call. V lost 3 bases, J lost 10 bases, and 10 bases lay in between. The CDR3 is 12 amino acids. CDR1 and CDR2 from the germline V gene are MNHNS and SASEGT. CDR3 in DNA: TGTGCCAGCAGTGAGGAGTGGGGACCCCAGCATTTT. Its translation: CASSEEWGPQHF.

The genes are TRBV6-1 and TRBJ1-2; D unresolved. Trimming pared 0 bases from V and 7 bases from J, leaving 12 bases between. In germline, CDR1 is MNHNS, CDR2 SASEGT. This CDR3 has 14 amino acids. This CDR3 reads CASSEAPGLGGYTF. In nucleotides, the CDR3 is TGTGCCAGCAGTGAAGCACCCGGCCTCGGTGGCTACACCTTC.

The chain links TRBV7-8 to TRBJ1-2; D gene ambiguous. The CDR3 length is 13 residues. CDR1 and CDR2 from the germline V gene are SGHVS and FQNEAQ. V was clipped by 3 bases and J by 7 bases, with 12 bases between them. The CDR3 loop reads CASSLRVEGGYTF. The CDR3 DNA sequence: TGTGCCAGCAGCTTGAGGGTTGAAGGTGGCTACACCTTC.

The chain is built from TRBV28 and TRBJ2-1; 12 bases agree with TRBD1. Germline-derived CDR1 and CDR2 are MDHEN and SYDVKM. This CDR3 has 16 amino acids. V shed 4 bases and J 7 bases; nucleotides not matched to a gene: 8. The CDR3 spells CASSSSGQGARNEQFF. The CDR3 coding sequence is TGTGCCAGCAGTTCCTCGGGACAGGGGGCTCGGAATGAGCAGTTCTTC.

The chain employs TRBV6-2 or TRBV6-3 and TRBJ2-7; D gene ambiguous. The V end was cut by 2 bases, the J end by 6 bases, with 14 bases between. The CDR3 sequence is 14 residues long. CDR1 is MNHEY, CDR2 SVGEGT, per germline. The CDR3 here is CASSYTKGTSEQYF. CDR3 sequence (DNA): TGTGCCAGCAGTTACACTAAGGGCACCAGCGAGCAGTACTTC.

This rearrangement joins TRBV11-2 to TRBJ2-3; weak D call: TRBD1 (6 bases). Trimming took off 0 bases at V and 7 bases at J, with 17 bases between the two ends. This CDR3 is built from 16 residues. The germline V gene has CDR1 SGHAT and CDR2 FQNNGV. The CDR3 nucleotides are TGTGCCAGCAGCTTAGATTTAGGGCAGGGACACAATACGCAGTATTTT. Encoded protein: CASSLDLGQGHNTQYF. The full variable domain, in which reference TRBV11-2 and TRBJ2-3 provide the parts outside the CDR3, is EAGVAQSPRYKIIEKRQSVAFWCNPISGHATLYWYQQILGQGPKLLIQFQNNGVVDDSQLPKDRFSAERLKGVDSTLKIQPAKLEDSAVYLCASSLDLGQGHNTQYFGPGTRLTVL.

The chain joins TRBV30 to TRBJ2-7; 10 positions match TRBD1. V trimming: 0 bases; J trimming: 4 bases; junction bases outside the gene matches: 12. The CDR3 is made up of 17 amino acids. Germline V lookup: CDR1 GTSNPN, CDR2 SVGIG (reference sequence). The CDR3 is CAWSVGPRGTGVYEQYF. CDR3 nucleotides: TGTGCCTGGAGTGTAGGACCCAGGGGGACAGGGGTTTACGAGCAGTACTTC.

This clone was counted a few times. The CDR3 protein is CASSLQANTEAFF. The CDR3 DNA follows: TGCGCCAGCAGTTTACAGGCGAACACTGAAGCTTTCTTT. This chain uses TRBV5-1 with TRBJ1-1; TRBD1 is a possible D gene (5 bases). V dropped 5 bases and J dropped 1 base, with 9 bases sitting between them. Germline V gene lookup returns CDR1 SGHRS and CDR2 YFSETQ. CDR3 length: 13 residues.

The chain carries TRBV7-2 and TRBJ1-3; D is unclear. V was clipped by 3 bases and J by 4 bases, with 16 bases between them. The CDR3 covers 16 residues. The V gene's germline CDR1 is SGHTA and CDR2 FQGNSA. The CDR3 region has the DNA TGTGCCAGCAGCTTCAGTCTGGTCGCGAGGGGAAACACCATATATTTT. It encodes CASSFSLVARGNTIYF.

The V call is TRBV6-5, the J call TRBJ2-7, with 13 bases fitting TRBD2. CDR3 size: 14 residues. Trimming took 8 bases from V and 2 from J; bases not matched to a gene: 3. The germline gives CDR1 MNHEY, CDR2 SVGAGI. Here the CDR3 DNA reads TGTGCCAGCCATACTAGCGGGGGGGCCTACGAGCAGTACTTC. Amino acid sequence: CASHTSGGAYEQYF.

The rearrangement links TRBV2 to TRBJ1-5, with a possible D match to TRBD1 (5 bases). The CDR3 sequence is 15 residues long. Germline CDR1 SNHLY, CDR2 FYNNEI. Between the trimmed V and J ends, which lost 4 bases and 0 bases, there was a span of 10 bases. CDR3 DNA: TGTGCCAGCAGTGCCCAGGGAGGTAGCAATCAGCCCCAGCATTTT. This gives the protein CASSAQGGSNQPQHF.

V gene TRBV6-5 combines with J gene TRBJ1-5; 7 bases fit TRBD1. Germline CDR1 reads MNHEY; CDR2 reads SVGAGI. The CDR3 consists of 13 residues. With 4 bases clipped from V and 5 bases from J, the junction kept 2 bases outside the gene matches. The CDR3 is CASSLDRYQPQHF. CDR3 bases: TGTGCCAGCAGTTTGGACAGGTATCAGCCCCAGCATTTT.

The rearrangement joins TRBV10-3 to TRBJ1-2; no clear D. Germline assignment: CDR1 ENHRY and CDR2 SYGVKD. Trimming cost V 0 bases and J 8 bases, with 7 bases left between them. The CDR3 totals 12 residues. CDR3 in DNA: TGTGCCATCAGTGAGTCGGTCGGGGGCTACACCTTC. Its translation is CAISESVGGYTF.

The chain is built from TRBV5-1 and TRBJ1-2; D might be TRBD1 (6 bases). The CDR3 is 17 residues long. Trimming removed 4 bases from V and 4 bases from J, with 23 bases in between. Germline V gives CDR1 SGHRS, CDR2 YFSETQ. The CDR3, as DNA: TGCGCCAGCAGCCACGGGACATTGGAACGATCCAGCTATGGCTACACCTTC. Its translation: CASSHGTLERSSYGYTF.

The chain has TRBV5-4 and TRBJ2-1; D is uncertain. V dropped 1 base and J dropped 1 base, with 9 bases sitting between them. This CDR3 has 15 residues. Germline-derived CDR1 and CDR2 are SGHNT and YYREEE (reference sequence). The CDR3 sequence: CASSLNFASYNEQFF. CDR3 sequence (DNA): TGTGCCAGCAGCTTGAATTTCGCTTCCTACAATGAGCAGTTCTTC.

CDR3 in DNA: TGTGCCAGCAGTTACTCGGGGGAGCAGTTCTTC. This sequence encodes CASSYSGEQFF. J is TRBJ2-1 and V is TRBV6-5; D remains unclear. Germline V gene lookup returns CDR1 MNHEY and CDR2 SVGAGI. CDR3 length: 11 amino acids. The V gene lost 0 bases and the J gene lost 10 bases, with 4 bases spanning the gap.